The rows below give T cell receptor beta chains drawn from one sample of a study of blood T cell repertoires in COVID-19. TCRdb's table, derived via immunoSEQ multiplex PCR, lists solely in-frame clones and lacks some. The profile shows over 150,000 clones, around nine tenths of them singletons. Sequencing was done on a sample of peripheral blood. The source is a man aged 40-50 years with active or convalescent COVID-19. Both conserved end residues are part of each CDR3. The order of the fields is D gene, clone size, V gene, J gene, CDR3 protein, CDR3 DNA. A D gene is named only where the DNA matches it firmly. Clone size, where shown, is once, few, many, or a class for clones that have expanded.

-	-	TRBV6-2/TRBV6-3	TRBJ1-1	CASSYSFALTGDTEAFF	TGTGCCAGCAGTTACTCTTTCGCATTAACGGGTGACACTGAAGCTTTCTTT
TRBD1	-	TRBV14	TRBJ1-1	CASSQEGQPRNTEAFF	TGTGCCAGCAGCCAAGAGGGACAGCCTCGGAACACTGAAGCTTTCTTT
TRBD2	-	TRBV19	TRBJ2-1	CATQWAASGVSSYNEQFF	TGTGCCACCCAATGGGCCGCTAGCGGGGTAAGCTCCTACAATGAGCAGTTCTTC
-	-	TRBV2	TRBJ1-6	CASSEWGGTYNSPLHF	TGTGCCAGCAGTGAATGGGGGGGAACCTATAATTCACCCCTCCACTTT
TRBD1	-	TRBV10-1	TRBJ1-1	CASRRDRGTEAFF	TGCGCCAGCAGGAGGGACAGGGGCACTGAAGCTTTCTTT
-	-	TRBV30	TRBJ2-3	CALGTRRGVSTDTQYF	TGTGCTTTGGGGACACGCCGGGGGGTTAGCACAGATACGCAGTATTTT
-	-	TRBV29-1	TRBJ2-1	CSVESALGRGGNEQFF	TGCAGCGTTGAATCTGCACTTGGGAGGGGGGGCAATGAGCAGTTCTTC
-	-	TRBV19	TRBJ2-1	CASSYTTGSSYNEQFF	TGTGCCAGTAGTTACACGACGGGAAGCTCCTACAATGAGCAGTTCTTC
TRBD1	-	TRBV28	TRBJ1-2	CASSLRDRAGYTF	TGTGCCAGCAGCCTCCGGGACAGGGCGGGCTACACCTTC
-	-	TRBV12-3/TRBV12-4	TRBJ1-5	CASRRQSNQPQHF	TGTGCCAGCAGGCGACAGTCCAATCAGCCCCAGCATTTT
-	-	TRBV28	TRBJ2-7	CASTTFQGGYEQYF	TGTGCCAGCACCACCTTCCAGGGTGGGTACGAGCAGTACTTC
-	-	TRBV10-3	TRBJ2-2	CAISEDPQGTLSGELFF	TGTGCCATCAGTGAGGACCCACAGGGTACTTTGTCTGGGGAGCTGTTTTTT
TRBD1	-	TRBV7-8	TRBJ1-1	CASSFTGAGVNTEAFF	TGTGCCAGCAGCTTTACAGGGGCAGGGGTGAACACTGAAGCTTTCTTT
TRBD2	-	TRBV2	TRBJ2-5	CASSGTSGVLRETQYF	TGTGCCAGCAGTGGGACTAGCGGGGTCCTGAGGGAGACCCAGTACTTC
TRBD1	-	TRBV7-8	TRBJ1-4	CASSFSGQGREKLFF	TGTGCCAGCAGCTTTTCCGGACAGGGCCGGGAAAAACTGTTTTTT
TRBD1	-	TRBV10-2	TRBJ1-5	CASKTGGDQPQHF	TGCGCCAGTAAGACAGGGGGCGATCAGCCCCAGCATTTT
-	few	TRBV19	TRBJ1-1	CASSIGRGGENTEAFF	TGTGCCAGTAGTATCGGACGGGGCGGGGAAAACACTGAAGCTTTCTTT
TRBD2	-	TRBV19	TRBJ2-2	CASSIVAGNTGELFF	TGTGCCAGTAGTATAGTAGCGGGAAACACCGGGGAGCTGTTTTTT
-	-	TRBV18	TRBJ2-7	CASSPGKTQTYEQYF	TGTGCCAGCTCACCAGGCAAAACGCAAACCTACGAGCAGTACTTC
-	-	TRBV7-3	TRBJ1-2	CASSLGQGYGYTF	TGTGCCAGCAGCCTCGGGCAGGGGTATGGCTACACCTTC
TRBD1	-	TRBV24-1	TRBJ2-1	CATSEAGTGGGINEQFF	TGTGCCACCAGTGAAGCCGGGACAGGGGGGGGAATCAATGAGCAGTTCTTC
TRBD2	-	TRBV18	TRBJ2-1	CASTPPAGGPNEQFF	TGTGCCAGTACACCGCCCGCGGGGGGGCCTAATGAGCAGTTCTTC
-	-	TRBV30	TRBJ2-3	CAWSLVADTQYF	TGTGCCTGGAGTTTAGTGGCAGATACGCAGTATTTT
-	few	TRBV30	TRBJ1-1	CAWSHNFVAGTGTEAFF	TGTGCCTGGAGCCACAATTTTGTGGCTGGGACTGGCACTGAAGCTTTCTTT
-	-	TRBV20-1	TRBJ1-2	CSASQGIYGYTF	TGCAGTGCTAGTCAGGGGATCTATGGCTACACCTTC
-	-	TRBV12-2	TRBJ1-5	CASRSFRGTGYSNQPQHF	TGTGCAAGTCGCTCATTCCGGGGGACAGGGTATAGCAATCAGCCCCAGCATTTT
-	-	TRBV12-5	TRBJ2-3	CASGLVRSTALTDTQYF	TGTGCTAGTGGTTTGGTAAGGTCCACAGCCCTCACAGATACGCAGTATTTT
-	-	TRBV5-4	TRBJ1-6	CASSWGGGVALLNSPLHF	TGTGCCAGCAGCTGGGGGGGAGGGGTGGCCCTACTTAATTCACCCCTCCACTTT
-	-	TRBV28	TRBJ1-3	CASSDPGTTIDTIYF	TGTGCCAGCAGTGACCCCGGGACAACAATTGACACCATATATTTT
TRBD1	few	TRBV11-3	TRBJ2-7	CASSLLQGVYEQYF	TGTGCCAGCAGCTTACTACAGGGGGTCTACGAGCAGTACTTC
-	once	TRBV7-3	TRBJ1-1	CASSKQGNTEAFF	TGTGCCAGCAGCAAACAGGGGAACACTGAAGCTTTCTTT
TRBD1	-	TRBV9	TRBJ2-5	CASSGTGGNVETQYF	TGTGCCAGCAGCGGGACAGGGGGGAACGTAGAGACCCAGTACTTC
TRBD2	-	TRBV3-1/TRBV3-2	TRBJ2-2	CASSQVPLRGGANFLCGELFF	TGTGCCAGCAGCCAAGTTCCTCTACGCGGGGGGGCTAATTTCTTATGCGGGGAGCTGTTTTTT
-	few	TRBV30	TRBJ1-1	CAWEDETPTEAFF	TGTGCCTGGGAAGATGAAACACCCACGGAAGCTTTCTTT
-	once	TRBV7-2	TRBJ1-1	CASTTNWGGTEAFF	TGTGCCAGCACCACTAACTGGGGGGGCACTGAAGCTTTCTTT
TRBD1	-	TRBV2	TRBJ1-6	CASSDPPTGDHNSPLHF	TGTGCCAGCAGTGACCCCCCGACAGGGGACCATAATTCACCCCTCCACTTT
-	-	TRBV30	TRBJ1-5	CAWSLPGRQPQHF	TGTGCCTGGAGTCTACCAGGGCGACAGCCCCAGCATTTT
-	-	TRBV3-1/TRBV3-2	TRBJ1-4	CASSSNRGEKLFF	TGTGCCAGCAGCTCGAACCGAGGTGAAAAACTGTTTTTT
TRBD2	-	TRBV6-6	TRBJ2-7	CASRKRGSSYEQYF	TGTGCCAGCAGGAAGCGGGGGAGCTCCTACGAGCAGTACTTC
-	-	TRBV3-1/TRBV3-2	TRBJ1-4	CASSQAGKLFF	TGTGCCAGCAGCCAAGCGGGGAAACTGTTTTTT
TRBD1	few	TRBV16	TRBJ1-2	CASSLDRGPEGYTF	TGTGCCAGCAGCTTGGACAGGGGGCCTGAGGGCTACACCTTC
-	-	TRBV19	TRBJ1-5	CASSSYGEVNQPQHF	TGTGCCAGTAGTTCTTACGGGGAGGTCAATCAGCCCCAGCATTTT
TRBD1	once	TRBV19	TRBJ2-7	CASSVRQGYEQYF	TGTGCCAGTAGTGTGAGACAGGGCTACGAGCAGTACTTC
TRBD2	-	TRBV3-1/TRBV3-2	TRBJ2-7	CASSQDPQAGVNEQYF	TGTGCCAGCAGCCAAGATCCCCAAGCGGGGGTAAACGAGCAGTACTTC
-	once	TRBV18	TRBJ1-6	CASSPPGLSANSPLHF	TGTGCCAGCTCACCACCGGGGCTGTCAGCCAATTCACCCCTCCACTTT
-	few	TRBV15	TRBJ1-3	CATSDDTGYSGNTIYF	TGTGCCACCAGCGACGACACAGGGTACTCTGGAAACACCATATATTTT
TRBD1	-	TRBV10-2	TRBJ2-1	CASASDRASYNEQFF	TGCGCCAGCGCTTCGGACAGGGCCTCCTACAATGAGCAGTTCTTC
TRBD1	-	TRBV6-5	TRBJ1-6	CASNPDRGLYSPLHF	TGTGCCAGCAACCCAGACAGGGGGTTATACTCACCCCTCCACTTT
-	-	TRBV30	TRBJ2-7	CAWSEGGSADYEQYF	TGTGCCTGGAGTGAAGGAGGCAGCGCTGACTACGAGCAGTACTTC
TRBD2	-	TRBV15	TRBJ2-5	CATSREGEGSPQTQYF	TGTGCCACCAGCAGAGAGGGGGAGGGGTCTCCTCAGACCCAGTACTTC
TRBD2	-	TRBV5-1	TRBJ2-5	CASSLLATGETQYF	TGCGCCAGCAGCTTACTAGCGACGGGGGAGACCCAGTACTTC
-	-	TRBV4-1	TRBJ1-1	CASSQEQGNTEAFF	TGCGCCAGCAGCCAAGAGCAGGGGAACACTGAAGCTTTCTTT
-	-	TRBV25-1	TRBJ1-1	CASSDRTNTEAFF	TGTGCCAGCAGCGACAGGACGAACACTGAAGCTTTCTTT
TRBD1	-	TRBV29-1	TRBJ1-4	CSVEQTGTLFF	TGCAGCGTTGAACAGACAGGGACACTGTTTTTT
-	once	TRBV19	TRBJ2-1	CASSVPGLDNEQFF	TGTGCCAGTAGTGTCCCGGGACTGGACAATGAGCAGTTCTTC